Listed below are T cell receptor beta chains from one sample, sequenced in a study of blood T cells in healthy people across ages. TCRdb re-called the 5' RACE reads through MiXCR, storing one row per CDR3 protein. The repertoire holds more than 900,000 distinct CDR3 sequences, with 25% to 30% as singletons. This same sample was also part of a study on T cells of mothers and their children.

Input material: blood. These receptors came from a woman aged 40 to 50 in good health. CDR3s include the opening cysteine and the closing phenylalanine or tryptophan. Some rows mark clone size as missing; the rest say once, few, many or name a class of expanded clone.

NA | TRBJ2-6 | TRBV6-5 | CASSYGPSGANVLTF
few | TRBJ2-2 | TRBV5-6 | CASSADRGTVQLFF
NA | TRBJ1-4 | TRBV7-2 | CASAVRSNEKLFF
few | TRBJ2-5 | TRBV7-8 | CASSPNLLTQYF
NA | TRBJ2-1 | TRBV12-3/TRBV12-4 | CASSPGLAGVSTPISPYNEQFF
NA | TRBJ2-1 | TRBV7-8 | CASSLENTGGNEQFF
few | TRBJ1-1 | TRBV20-1 | CSPGGGTGMNTEAFF
many | TRBJ2-7 | TRBV29-1 | CSAEVSYEQYF
once | TRBJ1-5 | TRBV27 | CASRGAGQPQHF
few | TRBJ1-2 | TRBV4-1 | CASSQDENVSGGYTF
NA | TRBJ1-2 | TRBV6-1 | CASTLTVYGYTF
NA | TRBJ2-1 | TRBV4-1 | CASSQGGRLNERFF
few | TRBJ2-1 | TRBV20-1 | CSAKPGLAGGLSFNEQFF
NA | TRBJ1-4 | TRBV3-1 | CANSQVPGSGLFF
NA | TRBJ2-5 | TRBV7-2 | CASRRTSGAGRETQYF
few | TRBJ2-4 | TRBV5-1 | CASSFAPGQGATKNIQYF
few | TRBJ2-7 | TRBV3-1 | CASSSGTRYEQYF
NA | TRBJ2-7 | TRBV2 | CASTLTGLNEQYF
NA | TRBJ2-5 | TRBV28 | CASSHFGIQKLVRETQYF
NA | TRBJ2-3 | TRBV12-3/TRBV12-4 | CASRPFSSTDTQYF
once | TRBJ2-7 | TRBV4-3 | CTSGRTSGTYEQYF
NA | TRBJ2-6 | TRBV12-3/TRBV12-4 | CASSFSVHRPSGANVLTF
NA | TRBJ2-1 | TRBV2 | CVSSERAGSYNEQFF
once | NA | TRBV5-1 | CASSLALDEGTYEQYF
few | TRBJ2-5 | TRBV20-1 | CSARGGEQYF
many | TRBJ2-1 | TRBV5-5 | CAGSWGQSSSYNEQFF
once | TRBJ1-5 | TRBV20-1 | CSASDRVVSNQPQHF
few | TRBJ1-5 | TRBV6-4 | CAGFGLSNQPQHF
NA | TRBJ2-1 | TRBV9 | CASSQGPGDEQFF
NA | TRBJ2-6 | TRBV5-1 | CASSFLSPDRGVHGANVRTF
NA | NA | TRBV28 | CASSYGSGGSEQYF
few | TRBJ1-1 | TRBV29-1 | CSVEVSLENTEAFF
NA | TRBJ2-6 | TRBV27 | CASRQGPSSGANVMTF
NA | TRBJ1-2 | TRBV5-6 | CASSFIRDGYTF
few | TRBJ1-4 | TRBV7-2 | CASTKQGTNEKLFF
many | TRBJ2-7 | TRBV12-3/TRBV12-4 | CASSTAGGYEQYF
NA | TRBJ2-3 | TRBV7-3 | CASSWGGLRDTQYF
NA | TRBJ1-2 | TRBV6-5 | CASSYTTGRESVLYGYTF
few | TRBJ2-3 | TRBV12-3/TRBV12-4 | CASSKSRRGLRDSSTDTQYF
NA | TRBJ1-2 | TRBV6-5 | CASSCSIRDTWKGGYTF
few | TRBJ2-3 | TRBV12-3/TRBV12-4 | CASSATLAGGQYF
once | TRBJ2-5 | TRBV5-1 | CACSPSDSQETQYF
NA | TRBJ2-1 | TRBV10-2 | CASSVAGEDRNEQFF
few | TRBJ1-2 | TRBV29-1 | CSVEGGRQGGEDGYTF
few | TRBJ1-4 | TRBV20-1 | CSAIYPTNEKLFF
few | TRBJ1-5 | TRBV29-1 | CSVTYRDDQPQHF
NA | TRBJ2-7 | TRBV25-1 | CASAKSRGQGMTYEQYF
few | TRBJ2-5 | TRBV20-1 | CSANKGLAENQEAQYF
many | TRBJ2-7 | TRBV5-8 | CASSLVWTKTYEQYF
few | TRBJ2-1 | TRBV7-2 | CASSLSGSGGREQFF
NA | TRBJ2-5 | TRBV28 | CASTQRQLATQYF
NA | TRBJ1-4 | TRBV30 | CAWRQQGSNEKRFF
few | TRBJ2-3 | TRBV6-4 | CASSDTGGADTQYF
many | TRBJ2-7 | TRBV7-6 | CASSAGQGEPHEQYF
NA | TRBJ2-3 | TRBV5-1 | CASSLGTVEIDTQYF
NA | TRBJ1-6 | TRBV14 | CASSQALAGYPPLHF
many | TRBJ2-5 | TRBV20-1 | CSAAVGSGKETQYF
NA | TRBJ2-5 | TRBV5-1 | CASSLDDSLGETQYF
many | TRBJ2-1 | TRBV20-1 | CSARDWAGRFDEQFF
NA | TRBJ1-1 | TRBV5-1 | CASARQGLDTEAFF